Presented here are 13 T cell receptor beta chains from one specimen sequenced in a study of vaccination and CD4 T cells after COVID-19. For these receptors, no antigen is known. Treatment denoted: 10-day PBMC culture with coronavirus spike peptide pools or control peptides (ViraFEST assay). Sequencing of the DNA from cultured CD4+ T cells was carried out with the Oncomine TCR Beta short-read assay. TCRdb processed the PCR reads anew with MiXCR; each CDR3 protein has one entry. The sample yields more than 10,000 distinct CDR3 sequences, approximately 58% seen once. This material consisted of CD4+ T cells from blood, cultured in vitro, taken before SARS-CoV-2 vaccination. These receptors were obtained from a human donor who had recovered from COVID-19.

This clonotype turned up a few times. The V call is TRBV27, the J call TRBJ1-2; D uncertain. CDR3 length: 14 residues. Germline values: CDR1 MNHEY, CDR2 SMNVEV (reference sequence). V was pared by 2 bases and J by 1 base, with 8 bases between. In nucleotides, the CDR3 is TGTGCCAGCAGTTTAACTGCTCTTAACTATGGCTACACCTTC. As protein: CASSLTALNYGYTF.

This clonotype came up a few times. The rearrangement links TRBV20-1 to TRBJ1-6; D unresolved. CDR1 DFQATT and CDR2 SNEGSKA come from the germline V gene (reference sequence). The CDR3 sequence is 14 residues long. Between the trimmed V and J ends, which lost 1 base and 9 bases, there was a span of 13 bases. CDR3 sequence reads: CSARVLVFGSPLHF. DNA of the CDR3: TGCAGTGCTAGAGTTTTGGTTTTTGGTTCACCCCTCCACTTT.

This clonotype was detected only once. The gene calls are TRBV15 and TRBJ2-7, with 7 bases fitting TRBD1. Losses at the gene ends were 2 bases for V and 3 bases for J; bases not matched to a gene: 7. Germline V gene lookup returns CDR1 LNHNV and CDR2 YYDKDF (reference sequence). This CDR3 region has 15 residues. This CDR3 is CATSRKQTGHYEQYF. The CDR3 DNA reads TGTGCCACCAGCAGAAAACAGACAGGGCACTACGAGCAGTACTTC.

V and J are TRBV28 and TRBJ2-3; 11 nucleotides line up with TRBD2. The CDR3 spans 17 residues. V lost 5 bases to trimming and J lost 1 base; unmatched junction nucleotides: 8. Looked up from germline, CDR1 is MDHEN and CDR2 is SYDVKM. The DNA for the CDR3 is TGTGCCAGCAGTCTTGGCCTGACTAGCGGGGGCACAGATACGCAGTATTTT. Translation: CASSLGLTSGGTDTQYF.

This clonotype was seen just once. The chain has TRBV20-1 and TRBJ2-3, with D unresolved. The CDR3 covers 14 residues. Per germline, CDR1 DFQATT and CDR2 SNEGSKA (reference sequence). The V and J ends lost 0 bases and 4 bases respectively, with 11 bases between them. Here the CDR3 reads CSARDWNEADTQYF. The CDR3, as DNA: TGCAGTGCTAGAGATTGGAACGAGGCAGATACGCAGTATTTT.

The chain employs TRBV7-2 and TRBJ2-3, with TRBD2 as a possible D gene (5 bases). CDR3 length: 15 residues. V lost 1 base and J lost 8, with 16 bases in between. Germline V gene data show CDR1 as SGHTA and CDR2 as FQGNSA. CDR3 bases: TGTGCCAGCAGCTTAGGAAACGGAATGGACTTTACGCAGTATTTT. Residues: CASSLGNGMDFTQYF.

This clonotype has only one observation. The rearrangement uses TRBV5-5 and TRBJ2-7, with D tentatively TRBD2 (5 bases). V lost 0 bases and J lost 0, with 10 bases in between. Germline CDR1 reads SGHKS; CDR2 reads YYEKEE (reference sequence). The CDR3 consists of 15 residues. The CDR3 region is CASSLAGLSSYEQYF. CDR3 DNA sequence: TGTGCCAGCAGCTTGGCCGGACTGAGCTCCTACGAGCAGTACTTC.

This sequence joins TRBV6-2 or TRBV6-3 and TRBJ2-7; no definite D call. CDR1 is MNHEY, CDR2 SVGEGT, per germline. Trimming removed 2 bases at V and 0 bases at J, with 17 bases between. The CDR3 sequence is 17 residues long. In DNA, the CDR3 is TGTGCCAGCAGTTACCCCTTGGCAGTGCCGAGCTCCTACGAGCAGTACTTC. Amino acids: CASSYPLAVPSSYEQYF.

CDR3 in DNA: TGTGCCAGCAGTCCTTTAGCGGGGCCGAACACCGGGGAGCTGTTTTTT. Encoded protein: CASSPLAGPNTGELFF. The V call is TRBV11-2, the J call TRBJ2-2; TRBD2 matches 8 bases. CDR1 and CDR2 from the germline V gene are SGHAT and FQNNGV. The CDR3 length is 16 residues. The V gene end was trimmed by 6 bases and the J gene end by 0 bases; junction bases not matched to a gene: 6.

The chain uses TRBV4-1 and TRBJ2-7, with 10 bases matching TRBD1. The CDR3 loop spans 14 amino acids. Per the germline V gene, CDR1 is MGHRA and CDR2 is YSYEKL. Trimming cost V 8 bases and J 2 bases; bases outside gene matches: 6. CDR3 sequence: CASSTGGRTYEQYF. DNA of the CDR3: TGCGCCAGCTCGACAGGGGGCCGCACCTACGAGCAGTACTTC.

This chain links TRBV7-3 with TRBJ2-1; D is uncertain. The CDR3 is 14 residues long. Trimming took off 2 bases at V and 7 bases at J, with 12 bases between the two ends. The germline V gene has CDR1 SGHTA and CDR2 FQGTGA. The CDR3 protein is CASSLGVARNEQFF. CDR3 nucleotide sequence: TGTGCCAGCAGCTTAGGGGTGGCTAGAAATGAGCAGTTCTTC.

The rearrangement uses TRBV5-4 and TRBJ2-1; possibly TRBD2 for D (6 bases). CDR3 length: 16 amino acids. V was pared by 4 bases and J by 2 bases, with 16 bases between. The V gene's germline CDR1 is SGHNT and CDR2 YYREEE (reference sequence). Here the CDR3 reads CASSNAGRRTYNEQFF. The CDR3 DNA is TGTGCCAGCAGCAACGCGGGACGGAGGACCTACAATGAGCAGTTCTTC.

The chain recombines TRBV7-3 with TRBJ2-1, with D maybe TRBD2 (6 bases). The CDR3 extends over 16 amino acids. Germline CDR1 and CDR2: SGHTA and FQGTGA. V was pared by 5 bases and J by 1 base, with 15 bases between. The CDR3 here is CASSLSGGESYNEQFF. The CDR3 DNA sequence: TGTGCCAGCAGCCTAAGCGGAGGGGAGTCCTACAATGAGCAGTTCTTC.